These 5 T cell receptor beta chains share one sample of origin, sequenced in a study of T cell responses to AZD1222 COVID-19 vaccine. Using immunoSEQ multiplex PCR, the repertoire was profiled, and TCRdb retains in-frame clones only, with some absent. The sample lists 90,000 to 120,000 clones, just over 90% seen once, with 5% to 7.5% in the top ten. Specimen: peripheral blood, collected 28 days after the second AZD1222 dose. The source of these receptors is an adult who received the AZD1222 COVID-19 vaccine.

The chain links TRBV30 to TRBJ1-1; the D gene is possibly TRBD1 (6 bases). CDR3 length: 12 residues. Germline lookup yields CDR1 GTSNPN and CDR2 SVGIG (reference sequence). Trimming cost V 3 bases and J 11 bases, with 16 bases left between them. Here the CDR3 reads CAWRGQRTEAFF. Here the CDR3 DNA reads TGTGCCTGGAGAGGACAGAGGACCGAGGCTTTCTTT.

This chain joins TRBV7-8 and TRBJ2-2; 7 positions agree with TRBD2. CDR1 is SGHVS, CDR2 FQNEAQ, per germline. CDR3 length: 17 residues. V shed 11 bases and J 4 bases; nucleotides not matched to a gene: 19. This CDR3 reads CAVSGASGTKGTGELFF. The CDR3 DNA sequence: TGTGCCGTGAGCGGGGCTAGCGGCACTAAAGGCACCGGGGAGCTGTTTTTT.

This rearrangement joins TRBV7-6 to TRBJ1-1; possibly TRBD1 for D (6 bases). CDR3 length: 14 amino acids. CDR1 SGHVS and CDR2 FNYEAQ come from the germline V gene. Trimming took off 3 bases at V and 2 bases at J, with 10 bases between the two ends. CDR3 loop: CASSFRGGNTEAFF. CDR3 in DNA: TGTGCCAGCAGCTTCAGGGGAGGAAACACTGAAGCTTTCTTT. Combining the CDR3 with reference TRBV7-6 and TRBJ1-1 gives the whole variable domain GAGVSQSPRYKVTKRGQDVALRCDPISGHVSLYWYRQALGQGPEFLTYFNYEAQQDKSGLPNDRFSAERPEGSISTLTIQRTEQRDSAMYRCASSFRGGNTEAFFGQGTRLTVV.

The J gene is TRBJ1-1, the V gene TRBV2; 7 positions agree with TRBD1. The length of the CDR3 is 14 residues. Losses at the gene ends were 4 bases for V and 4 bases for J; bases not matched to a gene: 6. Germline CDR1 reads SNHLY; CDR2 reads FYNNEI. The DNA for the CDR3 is TGTGCCAGCAGTGTACAGGGGAGCAGCACTGAAGCTTTCTTT. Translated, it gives CASSVQGSSTEAFF.

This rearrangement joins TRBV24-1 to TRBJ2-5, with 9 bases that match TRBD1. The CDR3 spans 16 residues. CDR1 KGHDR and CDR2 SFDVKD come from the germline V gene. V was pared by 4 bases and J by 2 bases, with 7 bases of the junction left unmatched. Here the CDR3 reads CATSDPRTGAQETQYF. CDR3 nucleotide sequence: TGTGCCACCAGTGACCCCAGGACAGGGGCGCAAGAGACCCAGTACTTC.